The rows below give T cell receptor beta chains drawn from one sample of a study of T cell repertoires in cytomegalovirus infection. No antigen has been assigned to these receptors. MiXCR, applied by TCRdb to the reads, yields one record per CDR3 protein. The sample lists 310,000 or so distinct CDR3 sequences, roughly 25% occurring once. Sequences were derived from cultured PBMCs, sampled from culture after CMV antigen stimulation. These receptors were collected from a human donor in good health (CMV status not recorded). Some clones in this sample may be carry-over from other donors' samples. Each CDR3 is given with its conserved first and last residue. Each record gives: clone size, D gene, J gene, V gene, CDR3 DNA, CDR3 protein. A D gene is named only where the DNA matches it firmly. Clone size is stated in some rows and not others, as once, few, many or a class when expanded.

clone_size: .
d_call: .
j_call: TRBJ1-2
v_call: TRBV29-1
cdr3_nt: TGCAGCGTTGTGGGGGGACGGACAATCTATGGCTACACCTTC
cdr3_aa: CSVVGGRTIYGYTF

clone_size: many
d_call: .
j_call: TRBJ1-4
v_call: TRBV7-4
cdr3_nt: TGTGCCAGCAGCCCCATCTTTTTCCAGGCCGCAACTAATGAAAAACTGTTTTTT
cdr3_aa: CASSPIFFQAATNEKLFF

clone_size: .
d_call: .
j_call: TRBJ2-4
v_call: TRBV10-3
cdr3_nt: TGTGCCATTCGTGAGACAGCCAAAAACATTCAGTACTTC
cdr3_aa: CAIRETAKNIQYF

clone_size: .
d_call: TRBD2
j_call: TRBJ2-1
v_call: TRBV18
cdr3_nt: TGTGCCAGCTCACCACGAGGGACTAGCGGGGTCAATGAGCAGTTCTTC
cdr3_aa: CASSPRGTSGVNEQFF

clone_size: few
d_call: .
j_call: TRBJ1-2
v_call: TRBV5-5
cdr3_nt: TGTGCCAGCAGCTTGGTTGCAGGGAGGAACTATGGCTACACCTTC
cdr3_aa: CASSLVAGRNYGYTF

clone_size: few
d_call: .
j_call: TRBJ1-2
v_call: TRBV28
cdr3_nt: TGTGCCAGCAGGGGGGCCGGTGGTGGCTACACCTTC
cdr3_aa: CASRGAGGGYTF

clone_size: few
d_call: TRBD1
j_call: TRBJ1-5
v_call: TRBV19
cdr3_nt: TGTGCCAGTAGTCTGGTTGGACAGGGGGCGGTTCAGCCCCAGCATTTT
cdr3_aa: CASSLVGQGAVQPQHF

clone_size: many
d_call: TRBD1
j_call: TRBJ1-5
v_call: TRBV12-3/TRBV12-4
cdr3_nt: TGTGCCAGCAGTGCACAGGGGGGTAATCAGCCCCAGCATTTT
cdr3_aa: CASSAQGGNQPQHF

clone_size: few
d_call: .
j_call: TRBJ1-1
v_call: TRBV19
cdr3_nt: TGTGCCAGTAGTAGGGGGTTGGTCACTGAAGCTTTCTTT
cdr3_aa: CASSRGLVTEAFF

clone_size: many
d_call: .
j_call: TRBJ2-1
v_call: TRBV7-9
cdr3_nt: TGTGCCAGCAGCAAACACCGTGCCAAATACAATGAGCAGTTCTTC
cdr3_aa: CASSKHRAKYNEQFF

clone_size: .
d_call: .
j_call: TRBJ1-2
v_call: TRBV11-2
cdr3_nt: TGTGCCAGCAGCCCCCTGGCAGATACTAACTATGGCTACACCTTC
cdr3_aa: CASSPLADTNYGYTF

clone_size: .
d_call: .
j_call: TRBJ1-4
v_call: TRBV5-1
cdr3_nt: TGCGCCAGCAGCCCGACCGCTGTTTCTAATGAAAAACTGTTTTTT
cdr3_aa: CASSPTAVSNEKLFF

clone_size: few
d_call: .
j_call: TRBJ1-1
v_call: TRBV4-1
cdr3_nt: TGCGCCAGCAGCCAAAAAGCCGGGGCGGGGGGGAATAGCCGGGCTTTCTTT
cdr3_aa: CASSQKAGAGGNSRAFF

clone_size: many
d_call: .
j_call: TRBJ1-1
v_call: TRBV7-2
cdr3_nt: TGTGCCAGCAGCCGCCCTTATGGCACTGAAGCTTTCTTT
cdr3_aa: CASSRPYGTEAFF

clone_size: few
d_call: .
j_call: TRBJ2-5
v_call: TRBV6-1
cdr3_nt: TGTGCCAGCGGTAAAGAAACCCAGTACTTC
cdr3_aa: CASGKETQYF

clone_size: few
d_call: TRBD2
j_call: TRBJ2-3
v_call: TRBV7-6
cdr3_nt: TGTGCCAGCAGCCTAGTATTAGCGGGGTTAAGCACAGATACGCAGTATTTT
cdr3_aa: CASSLVLAGLSTDTQYF

clone_size: .
d_call: .
j_call: TRBJ1-5
v_call: TRBV4-3
cdr3_nt: TGCGCCAGCAGCCAGGGTCACAGGGAGGGCCAGCCCCAGCATTTT
cdr3_aa: CASSQGHREGQPQHF

clone_size: .
d_call: TRBD1
j_call: TRBJ1-2
v_call: TRBV7-9
cdr3_nt: TGTGCCAGCAGCCTCCCCGGGACAGCGCTCTATGGCTACACCTTC
cdr3_aa: CASSLPGTALYGYTF

clone_size: many
d_call: .
j_call: TRBJ2-1
v_call: TRBV7-2
cdr3_nt: TGTGCCAGCAGCTTAGGTGGTGGGAGTCCCAATGAGCAGTTCTTC
cdr3_aa: CASSLGGGSPNEQFF

clone_size: .
d_call: .
j_call: TRBJ1-1
v_call: TRBV6-4
cdr3_nt: TGTGCCAGCAGTGACTCGACTCGGGGGAACACTGAAGCTTTCTTT
cdr3_aa: CASSDSTRGNTEAFF

clone_size: .
d_call: .
j_call: TRBJ2-4
v_call: TRBV28
cdr3_nt: TGTGCCAGCAGCTTACTAGGCCCTATGAGTAGCATTCAGTACTTC
cdr3_aa: CASSLLGPMSSIQYF

clone_size: few
d_call: .
j_call: TRBJ2-2
v_call: TRBV20-1
cdr3_nt: TGCAGTGCCGAGGATTTATCGAACACCGGGGAGCTGTTTTTT
cdr3_aa: CSAEDLSNTGELFF

clone_size: many
d_call: TRBD2
j_call: TRBJ2-7
v_call: TRBV7-2
cdr3_nt: TGTGCCAGCAGCTTAGGCGGGAGCGTATACGAGCAGTACTTC
cdr3_aa: CASSLGGSVYEQYF

clone_size: few
d_call: .
j_call: TRBJ1-2
v_call: TRBV18
cdr3_nt: TGTGCCAGCTCACCCGGGGAGAACTATGGCTACACCTTC
cdr3_aa: CASSPGENYGYTF

clone_size: .
d_call: .
j_call: TRBJ2-2
v_call: TRBV7-2
cdr3_nt: TGTGGACACAAGAACACCGGGGAGCTGTTTTTT
cdr3_aa: CGHKNTGELFF

clone_size: many
d_call: TRBD1
j_call: TRBJ1-1
v_call: TRBV7-2
cdr3_nt: TGTGCCAGCAGCTTAATACGTACAACGACAGGGCACACTGAAGCTTTCTTT
cdr3_aa: CASSLIRTTTGHTEAFF

clone_size: few
d_call: .
j_call: TRBJ2-7
v_call: TRBV28
cdr3_nt: TGTGCCAGCAAAACCTACGAGCAGTACTTC
cdr3_aa: CASKTYEQYF

clone_size: few
d_call: TRBD1
j_call: TRBJ2-1
v_call: TRBV24-1
cdr3_nt: TGTGCCACCAAAAGGACAGGGAACAATGAGCAGTTCTTC
cdr3_aa: CATKRTGNNEQFF

clone_size: few
d_call: TRBD2
j_call: TRBJ2-7
v_call: TRBV27
cdr3_nt: TGTGCCAGCGGGTCGGGAGGGACCTACGAGCAGTACTTC
cdr3_aa: CASGSGGTYEQYF

clone_size: many
d_call: .
j_call: TRBJ1-2
v_call: TRBV28
cdr3_nt: TGTGCCAGCAGTCTGGGAAACTCCGACGTGGGCTACACCTTC
cdr3_aa: CASSLGNSDVGYTF

clone_size: .
d_call: .
j_call: TRBJ1-3
v_call: TRBV12-3/TRBV12-4
cdr3_nt: TGTGCCAGCAGGAACAGGGACACCATATATTTT
cdr3_aa: CASRNRDTIYF

clone_size: few
d_call: TRBD1
j_call: TRBJ2-1
v_call: TRBV4-1
cdr3_nt: TGCGCCAGCAGCCAAGGGACAGGGAGGAGTAATGAGCAGTTCTTC
cdr3_aa: CASSQGTGRSNEQFF

clone_size: many
d_call: .
j_call: TRBJ2-5
v_call: TRBV7-6
cdr3_nt: TGTGCCAGCAGCTCTGGCATGGACAGAAGACAAGAGACCCAGTACTTC
cdr3_aa: CASSSGMDRRQETQYF

clone_size: .
d_call: .
j_call: TRBJ2-7
v_call: TRBV6-2/TRBV6-3
cdr3_nt: TGTGCCAGCAGACCCCTAGGCGACGAGCAGTACTTC
cdr3_aa: CASRPLGDEQYF

clone_size: .
d_call: .
j_call: TRBJ1-1
v_call: TRBV12-3/TRBV12-4
cdr3_nt: TGTGCCAGCAGTTTTTGGGGGCCTGAAGCTTTCTTT
cdr3_aa: CASSFWGPEAFF

clone_size: .
d_call: .
j_call: TRBJ2-3
v_call: TRBV12-3/TRBV12-4
cdr3_nt: TGTGCCAGCAGCCCTATTGGTAGCACAGATACGCAGTATTTT
cdr3_aa: CASSPIGSTDTQYF

clone_size: .
d_call: .
j_call: TRBJ2-7
v_call: TRBV28
cdr3_nt: TGTGCCAGCAGTTTAGCCTCCCTTGGGTCCTACGAGCAGTACTTC
cdr3_aa: CASSLASLGSYEQYF

clone_size: .
d_call: TRBD2
j_call: TRBJ2-1
v_call: TRBV5-4
cdr3_nt: TGTGCCAGCCCTGCGGGGGGCGCCTACAATGAGCAGTTCTTC
cdr3_aa: CASPAGGAYNEQFF

clone_size: few
d_call: .
j_call: TRBJ2-1
v_call: TRBV29-1
cdr3_nt: TGCAGCGTTGAAGACGGAGCAGGCGAGCAGTTCTTC
cdr3_aa: CSVEDGAGEQFF

clone_size: few
d_call: .
j_call: TRBJ1-3
v_call: TRBV6-1
cdr3_nt: TGTGCCAGCAGTGTAAAGGAGGCTTTCTTCTCGGGAAACACCATATATTTT
cdr3_aa: CASSVKEAFFSGNTIYF

clone_size: .
d_call: .
j_call: TRBJ2-7
v_call: TRBV9
cdr3_nt: TGTGCCAGCAGCGTAGGGGGGAACCGCGAGCAGTACTTC
cdr3_aa: CASSVGGNREQYF

clone_size: .
d_call: TRBD2
j_call: TRBJ2-2
v_call: TRBV6-5
cdr3_nt: TGTGCCAGCAGTCCCCGGACTAGCGGGGCGCGAGCGAACACCGGGGAGCTGTTTTTT
cdr3_aa: CASSPRTSGARANTGELFF

clone_size: few
d_call: TRBD1
j_call: TRBJ1-2
v_call: TRBV19
cdr3_nt: TGTGCCAGTAACCGGGACAGGGATGGCTACACCTTC
cdr3_aa: CASNRDRDGYTF

clone_size: few
d_call: TRBD1
j_call: TRBJ1-5
v_call: TRBV2
cdr3_nt: TGTGCCAGCAGGCCCCAGGGGGCAGGTAGCAATCAGCCCCAGCATTTT
cdr3_aa: CASRPQGAGSNQPQHF